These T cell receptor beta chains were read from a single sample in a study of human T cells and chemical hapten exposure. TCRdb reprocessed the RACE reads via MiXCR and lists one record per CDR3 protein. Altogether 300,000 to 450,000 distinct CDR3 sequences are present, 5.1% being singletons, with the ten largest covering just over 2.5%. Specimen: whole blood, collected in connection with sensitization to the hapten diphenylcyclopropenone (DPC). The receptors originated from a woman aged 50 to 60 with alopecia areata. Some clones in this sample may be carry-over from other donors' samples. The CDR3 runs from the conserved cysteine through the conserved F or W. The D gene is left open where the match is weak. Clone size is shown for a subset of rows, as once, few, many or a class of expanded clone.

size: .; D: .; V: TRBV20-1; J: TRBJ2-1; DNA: TGCAGTGCTATCGGGTTGGATGAGCAGTTCTTC; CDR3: CSAIGLDEQFF
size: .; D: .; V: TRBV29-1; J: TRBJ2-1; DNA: TGCAGCGTTGTTGAGACTCCAGGGGCTAGCGGTAACAATGAGCAGTTCTTC; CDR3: CSVVETPGASGNNEQFF
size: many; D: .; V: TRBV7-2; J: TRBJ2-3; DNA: TGTGCCAGCAGCTTCGGAGGGCCCGGTCAGTGGTACTATACGCAGTATTTT; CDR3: CASSFGGPGQWYYTQYF
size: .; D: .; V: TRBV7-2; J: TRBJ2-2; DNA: TGTGCCAGCAGCTCGTCCCTAGGAACCGGGGAGCTGTTTTTT; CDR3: CASSSSLGTGELFF
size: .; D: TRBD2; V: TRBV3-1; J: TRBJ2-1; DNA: TGTGCCAGCAGCCGCCGGACTAGCCGTAATGAGCAGTTCTTC; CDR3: CASSRRTSRNEQFF
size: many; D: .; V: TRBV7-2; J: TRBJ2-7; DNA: TGTGCCAGCAGCTTGCAGTCCCGCCCCGAAGTCGAGCAGTACTTC; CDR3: CASSLQSRPEVEQYF
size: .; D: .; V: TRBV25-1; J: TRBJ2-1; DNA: TGTGCCAGCGGGGAACCCAGTGCCCCACGGGACGGGCAGTTCTTC; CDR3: CASGEPSAPRDGQFF
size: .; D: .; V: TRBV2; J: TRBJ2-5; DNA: TGTGCCAGCAGTCCAAACGGGATCAGGGAGGAGACCCAGTACTTC; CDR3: CASSPNGIREETQYF
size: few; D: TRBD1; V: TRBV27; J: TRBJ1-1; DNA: TGTGCCAGCAGTACAGGGGTGCACAACACTGAAGCTTTCTTT; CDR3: CASSTGVHNTEAFF
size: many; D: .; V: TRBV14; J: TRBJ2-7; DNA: TGTGCCAGCAGCCAAGCATATGGGGGGCGGTACGAGCAGTACTTC; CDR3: CASSQAYGGRYEQYF
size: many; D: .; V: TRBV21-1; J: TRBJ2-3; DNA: TGTGCCAGCAGCAAAGGACAGGGACTGCTCACAGATACGCAGTATTTT; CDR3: CASSKGQGLLTDTQYF
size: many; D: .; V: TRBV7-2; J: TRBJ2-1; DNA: TGTGCCAGCAGCTTAGCGCTGCACAATGAGCAGTTCTTC; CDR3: CASSLALHNEQFF
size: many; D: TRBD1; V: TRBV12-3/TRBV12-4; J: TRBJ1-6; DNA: TGTGCCAGCAGCTGGACAGGTTCACCCCTCCACTTT; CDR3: CASSWTGSPLHF
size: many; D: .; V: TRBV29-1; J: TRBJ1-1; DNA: TGCAGCGTGGATTTAAGGACTGAAGCTTTCTTT; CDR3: CSVDLRTEAFF
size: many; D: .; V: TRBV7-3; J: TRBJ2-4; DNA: TGTGCCAGCAGCCGCAACATTCAGTACTTC; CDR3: CASSRNIQYF
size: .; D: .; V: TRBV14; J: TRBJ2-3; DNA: TGTGCCAGCAGCTTAGGGGCGGACAATACGCAGTATTTT; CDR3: CASSLGADNTQYF
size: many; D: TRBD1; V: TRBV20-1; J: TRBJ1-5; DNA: TGCAGTGCTAAAGGGACAGGGGGTCATCAGCCCCAGCATTTT; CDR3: CSAKGTGGHQPQHF
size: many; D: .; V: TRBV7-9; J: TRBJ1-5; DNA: TGTGCCAGCAGCTTAGGTTCGACTCAGCCCCAGCATTTT; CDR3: CASSLGSTQPQHF
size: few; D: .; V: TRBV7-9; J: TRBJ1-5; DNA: TGTGCCAGCAGCCTTGGACAGCCTCAGCCCCAGCATTTT; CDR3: CASSLGQPQPQHF
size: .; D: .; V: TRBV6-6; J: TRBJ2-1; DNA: TGTGCCAGCAGTTCTACTCCAACAGGGTGGAATGAGCAGTTCTTC; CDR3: CASSSTPTGWNEQFF